One and the same sample provided the 5 T cell receptor beta chains below, sequenced in a study of blood T cell repertoires in COVID-19. Clones were read by immunoSEQ multiplex PCR, and TCRdb kept only the in-frame ones, dropping some. Among 95,000 to 120,000 clones, 85% were seen once, and the ten largest hold about an eighth. Sequenced input: peripheral blood. These receptors were taken from a human donor in a cohort sampled during active COVID-19.

The chain carries TRBV7-2 and TRBJ2-2; 7 bases agree with TRBD1. With 5 bases clipped from V and 3 bases from J, the junction kept 6 bases outside the gene matches. Germline values: CDR1 SGHTA, CDR2 FQGNSA. This CDR3 has 15 amino acids. DNA of the CDR3: TGTGCCAGCAGCGGGACCGGGACAGACACCGGGGAGCTGTTTTTT. It codes for CASSGTGTDTGELFF.

The chain combines TRBV6-6 with TRBJ2-3; 8 nucleotides line up with TRBD1. The V gene end was trimmed by 6 bases and the J gene end by 2 bases; junction bases not matched to a gene: 10. Per germline, CDR1 MNHNY and CDR2 SVGAGI (reference sequence). This CDR3 has 16 residues. The CDR3 reads CASSLFRQGSTDTQYF. CDR3 coding DNA: TGTGCCAGCAGCCTCTTTCGACAGGGGTCCACAGATACGCAGTATTTT.

The chain is built from TRBV29-1 and TRBJ1-1; possibly TRBD1 for D (5 bases). The CDR3 is 14 amino acids. V was shortened by 0 bases and J by 1 base, with 9 bases between the two germline ends. The germline V gene encodes CDR1 SQVTM and CDR2 ANQGSEA. The CDR3 protein is CSVEDVRGNTEAFF. CDR3 nucleotide sequence: TGCAGCGTTGAAGACGTTAGGGGGAACACTGAAGCTTTCTTT.

The chain combines TRBV20-1 with TRBJ2-2; D is perhaps TRBD2 (6 bases). The V gene lost 7 bases and the J gene lost 7 bases, with 10 bases spanning the gap. CDR1 is DFQATT and CDR2 is SNEGSKA in the germline V gene (reference sequence). This CDR3 contains 11 residues. CDR3 protein: CSGGRNGELFF. The DNA for the CDR3 is TGCAGTGGAGGGAGGAACGGGGAGCTGTTTTTT.

The chain recombines TRBV11-2 with TRBJ2-3; a weak D match, TRBD1 (6 bases). V gave up 5 bases and J gave up 2 bases, with 17 bases separating them. Germline lookup yields CDR1 SGHAT and CDR2 FQNNGV. This CDR3 region has 16 residues. The CDR3 loop reads CASSRARGYPTDTQYF. The DNA for the CDR3 is TGTGCCAGCAGCCGAGCGAGGGGGTACCCCACAGATACGCAGTATTTT.